This T cell receptor (beta chain) is from a study of T cell responses to AZD1222 COVID-19 vaccine. General study points: Across spike, vaccine-associated CD4 TCRs were found, dominant at 160-218 and 743-854. Reports indicate that nearly half of spike-specific TCRs are directed at unmutated variant regions.

About this clone: Its target is unknown.

Clones were sequenced by immunoSEQ multiplex PCR, and TCRdb holds only the in-frame ones, with some missing. The sample lists roughly 54,000 clones; roughly nine tenths were seen once. J lost 11 bases, V lost 6 bases, and 16 bases had no gene match. The V gene's germline CDR1 is MNHEY and CDR2 SMNVEV (reference sequence). The CDR3 is 15 amino acids. The genes are TRBV27 and TRBJ2-7; 10 bases line up with TRBD2. Sequencing used peripheral blood, obtained 28 days after the second AZD1222 dose. The TCR comes from an adult who received the AZD1222 COVID-19 vaccine. Here the CDR3 DNA reads TGTGCCAGCAGAGAAAGAGCGGGAGGGCCCTCCTTAGAGTACTTC. Protein product: CASRERAGGPSLEYF.